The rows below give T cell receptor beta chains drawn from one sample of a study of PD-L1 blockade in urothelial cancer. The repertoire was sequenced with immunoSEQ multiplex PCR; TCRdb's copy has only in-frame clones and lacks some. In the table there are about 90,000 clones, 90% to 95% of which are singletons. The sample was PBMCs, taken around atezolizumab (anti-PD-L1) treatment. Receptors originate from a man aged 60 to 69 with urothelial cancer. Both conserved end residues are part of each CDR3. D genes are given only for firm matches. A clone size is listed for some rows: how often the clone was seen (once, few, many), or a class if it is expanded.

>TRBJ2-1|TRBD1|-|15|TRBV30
CAWSARTGGRNEQFF
TGTGCCTGGAGTGCCCGGACAGGGGGAAGGAATGAGCAGTTCTTC
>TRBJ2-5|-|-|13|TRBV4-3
CASSQGRQETQYF
TGCGCCAGCAGCCAAGGTAGACAAGAGACCCAGTACTTC
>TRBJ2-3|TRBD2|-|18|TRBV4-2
CASSQGGLAGGVTDTQYF
TGTGCCAGCAGCCAAGGTGGCCTAGCGGGGGGCGTCACAGATACGCAGTATTTT
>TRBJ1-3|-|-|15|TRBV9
CASSSGHNLGNTIYF
TGTGCCAGCAGCTCGGGACACAACCTGGGAAACACCATATATTTT
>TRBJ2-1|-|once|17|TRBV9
CASSATGPPQLGNEQFF
TGTGCCAGCAGCGCGACAGGTCCCCCGCAGCTCGGGAATGAGCAGTTCTTC
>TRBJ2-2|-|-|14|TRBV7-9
CASSLGGATGELFF
TGTGCCAGCAGCTTAGGGGGCGCGACCGGGGAGCTGTTTTTT
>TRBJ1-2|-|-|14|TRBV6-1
CASSERTARGGYTF
TGTGCCAGCAGCGAGCGGACAGCCCGGGGAGGCTACACCTTC
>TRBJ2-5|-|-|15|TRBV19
CASRRSPTGEETQYF
TGTGCCAGTCGCCGTTCCCCGACCGGGGAAGAGACCCAGTACTTC
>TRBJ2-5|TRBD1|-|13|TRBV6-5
CASRGQGRETQYF
TGTGCCAGCAGAGGACAGGGTAGAGAGACCCAGTACTTC
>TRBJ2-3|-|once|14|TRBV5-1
CASSFDSPADTQYF
TGCGCCAGCAGCTTTGACTCACCCGCAGATACGCAGTATTTT
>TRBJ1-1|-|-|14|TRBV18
CASSQQSVNTEAFF
TGTGCCAGCTCACAACAGTCCGTGAACACTGAAGCTTTCTTT
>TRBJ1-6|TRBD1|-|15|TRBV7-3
CASSLNRQGNSPLHF
TGTGCCAGCAGCTTAAACAGACAGGGGAATTCACCCCTCCACTTT
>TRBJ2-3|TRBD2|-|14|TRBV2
CASKVGGPDDTQYF
TGTGCCAGCAAGGTGGGAGGGCCGGACGATACGCAGTATTTT